This T cell receptor beta chain was sequenced during a study of cytomegalovirus exposure and HLA in healthy donors. A multiplex PCR was run with 60 Vbeta primers and 13 Jbeta primers. Assay: immunoSEQ multiplex PCR; the TCRdb copy retains only in-frame clones and omits some. The repertoire consists of some 200,000 clones, with 84% occurring once and the leading ten covering over 2.5%. The length of the CDR3 is 16 residues. Germline lookup yields CDR1 SGHRS and CDR2 YFSETQ. Turning to this clone: One end of the junction does not line up with germline, which may come from a read error.

This receptor was taken from a woman aged 50 to 60 in good health and CMV-seropositive. This chain connects TRBV5-1 to TRBJ2-3; 10 positions match TRBD2. The sequenced material came from PBMCs. As DNA, the CDR3 is TGCGCCAGCAGCTCGGGGGGACTAGCGAGCACAGGTACGCAGTATTTT. This encodes CASSSGGLASTGTQYF.